The rows below give T cell receptor beta chains drawn from one sample of a study of CD8+ T cells in alopecia areata. Using immunoSEQ multiplex PCR, the repertoire was profiled, and TCRdb retains in-frame clones only, with some absent. The sample consists of a few hundred thousand clones, 40% to 45% of them appearing once. The specimen was CD4+ T cells sorted from blood, collected at approximately week 36, from a patient treated with tofacitinib. Receptors originate from a human donor with alopecia areata. The CDR3 runs from the conserved cysteine through the conserved F or W. A D gene is named only where the DNA matches it firmly. Size is omitted from some rows. Given values are once, few, many or a class for expanded clones.

J gene | clone size | V gene | D gene | CDR3 DNA | CDR3 protein
TRBJ1-3 | . | TRBV25-1 | . | TGTGCCAGCAGTGAATTAGCCGGCTCTGGAAACACCATATATTTT | CASSELAGSGNTIYF
TRBJ2-3 | . | TRBV18 | TRBD1 | TGTGCCAGCTCACCCTTCGCGGGACAGGGAAACACAGATACGCAGTATTTT | CASSPFAGQGNTDTQYF
TRBJ1-2 | . | TRBV13 | . | TGTGCCAGCAGCTCGCCGACGAACTATGGCTACACCTTC | CASSSPTNYGYTF
TRBJ2-3 | . | TRBV29-1 | . | TGCAGCGTTGAAGGGTCGACACCTGGAGATACGCAGTATTTT | CSVEGSTPGDTQYF
TRBJ2-5 | . | TRBV29-1 | . | TGCAGCGCGGGTCGTTCGGGGGCCCAGGGGACCCAGTACTTC | CSAGRSGAQGTQYF
TRBJ2-1 | . | TRBV6-6 | TRBD1 | TGTGCCAGCAGTTACGGGACAGGGGCTGGCAATGAGCAGTTCTTC | CASSYGTGAGNEQFF
TRBJ2-6 | once | TRBV7-3 | . | TGTGCCAGCAGCTTCAGGGATGGTGGGGCCAACGTCCTGACTTTC | CASSFRDGGANVLTF
TRBJ2-7 | . | TRBV5-1 | TRBD2 | TGCGCCAGCAGAGTGGGGACTAGCGTCACCTACGAGCAGTACTTC | CASRVGTSVTYEQYF
TRBJ2-2 | once | TRBV30 | TRBD1 | TGTGCCTGGACCCCGGGGAGAAGGGGGCAATTATTAGGGGAGCTGTTTTTT | CAWTPGRRGQLLGELFF
TRBJ2-3 | few | TRBV30 | . | TGTGCCTGGACTCAGGGGCGAAGCACAGATACGCAGTATTTT | CAWTQGRSTDTQYF
TRBJ2-7 | . | TRBV28 | . | TGTGCCAGCAGTGCCAGGGGAGAGCAGTACTTC | CASSARGEQYF
TRBJ2-1 | few | TRBV9 | TRBD2 | TGTGCCAGCAGCGTATCGGGAGGCTCCTACAATGAGCAGTTCTTC | CASSVSGGSYNEQFF
TRBJ2-7 | . | TRBV7-2 | TRBD2 | TGTGCCAGCAGCTTAACGGGACTAGCCCACGAGCAGTACTTC | CASSLTGLAHEQYF
TRBJ2-3 | . | TRBV27 | TRBD2 | TGTGCCAGCAGTCCAACCGGGACTAGCATGGGTAATACGCAGTATTTT | CASSPTGTSMGNTQYF
TRBJ2-7 | . | TRBV27 | . | . | CASSFGTGSMEYF
TRBJ1-4 | . | TRBV7-9 | TRBD1 | TGTGCCAGCAGCTTCTACAGGGGAGGGGAAAAACTGTTTTTT | CASSFYRGGEKLFF
TRBJ1-2 | few | TRBV19 | . | TGTGCCAGTAGTATCGTCGGGGGTGTCGGCTACACCTTC | CASSIVGGVGYTF
TRBJ1-1 | . | TRBV5-1 | TRBD1 | TGCGCCAGCAGCTACGAGACAGGGAAGTACATGAACACTGAAGCTTTCTTT | CASSYETGKYMNTEAFF
TRBJ2-3 | few | TRBV10-3 | TRBD2 | TGTGCCATCAATTCCAACCTAGCGGGAGACAGCACAGATACGCAGTATTTT | CAINSNLAGDSTDTQYF
TRBJ2-2 | few | TRBV29-1 | . | TGCAGTGCCATCGGGGGGCCCGGCGGGGAGCTGTTTTTT | CSAIGGPGGELFF
TRBJ2-5 | . | TRBV9 | TRBD2 | TGTGCCAGCAGCGTGGGCGGGAGCTGGGGAGAGACCCAGTACTTC | CASSVGGSWGETQYF
TRBJ2-6 | . | TRBV7-6 | TRBD1 | TGTGCCAGCGGCCCGCTGGGGGGACAGGGAACTGGGGCCAACGTCCTGACTTTC | CASGPLGGQGTGANVLTF
TRBJ2-2 | . | TRBV6-5 | . | TGCTTCGCAAGGGCGGGTGGGCCGACCGGGGAGCTGTTTTTT | CFARAGGPTGELFF
TRBJ1-2 | . | TRBV5-1 | TRBD1 | TGCGCCAGCAGCTTCGTAAGGGGGCGTGATGGCTACACCTTC | CASSFVRGRDGYTF
TRBJ2-7 | few | TRBV28 | . | TGTGCCAGCGCCCCTCGGGGAGCTTCCTCCTACGAGCAGTACTTC | CASAPRGASSYEQYF
TRBJ2-7 | . | TRBV10-3 | . | TGTGCCATCAGGAAGAGTAGCTCCTACGAGCAGTACTTC | CAIRKSSSYEQYF
TRBJ1-1 | . | TRBV9 | . | TGTGCCAGCAGCGAACAGGTTTGGAACACTGAAGCTTTCTTT | CASSEQVWNTEAFF
TRBJ2-1 | . | TRBV2 | TRBD2 | TGTGCCAGCAGTGTAAATAGCGGGAGTAGCCATGAGCAGTTCTTC | CASSVNSGSSHEQFF
TRBJ2-6 | . | TRBV2 | . | TGTGCCGGACAGATTGCTGGGGCCAACGTCCTGACTTTC | CAGQIAGANVLTF
TRBJ2-5 | . | TRBV5-1 | . | TGCGCCAGCAGCACCGTCACTGAAGAGACCCAGTACTTC | CASSTVTEETQYF
TRBJ2-5 | . | TRBV5-1 | TRBD1 | TGCGCCAGCAGCTTCAGAGGACAGGACCAAGAGACCCAGTACTTC | CASSFRGQDQETQYF
TRBJ2-7 | . | TRBV2 | . | TGTGCCAGCAGCCGGACAGCGGCCTACGAGCAGTACTTC | CASSRTAAYEQYF
TRBJ1-5 | . | TRBV28 | . | TGTGCCAGCAGCCTCTCGTCGGGACAATCTAATCAGCCCCAGCATTTT | CASSLSSGQSNQPQHF
TRBJ2-7 | . | TRBV6-6 | TRBD1 | TGTGCCAGCAGGACAGGGGCAATGTACGAGCAGTACTTC | CASRTGAMYEQYF
TRBJ2-5 | . | TRBV23-1 | . | TGCGCCAGCAGTCAACGCAACCAAGAGACCCAGTACTTC | CASSQRNQETQYF
TRBJ2-4 | . | TRBV2 | TRBD1 | TGTGCCAGCAGCGGGACAGGGGTCGCCAAAAACATTCAGTACTTC | CASSGTGVAKNIQYF
TRBJ2-4 | . | TRBV29-1 | TRBD1 | TGCAGCGCCTTAAGGGGGACAGGCAAAAACATTCAGTACTTC | CSALRGTGKNIQYF
TRBJ2-7 | . | TRBV29-1 | . | TGCAGCGTTGAAGATCGGGGGGCGGCTCCCTACGAGCAGTACTTC | CSVEDRGAAPYEQYF
TRBJ2-2 | . | TRBV7-3 | TRBD2 | TGTGCCAGCAGCCCCTCCCGGGAGGCCGGGGAGCTGTTTTTT | CASSPSREAGELFF
TRBJ1-2 | . | TRBV2 | TRBD1 | TGTGCCAGCCTACCCGAGCGGACAGGGCTCTATGGCTACACCTTC | CASLPERTGLYGYTF
TRBJ1-4 | few | TRBV5-5 | . | TGTGCCAGCAGCCCCCTCCCGGGAGCAACTAATGAAAAACTGTTTTTT | CASSPLPGATNEKLFF
TRBJ2-1 | . | TRBV11-1 | TRBD2 | TGTGCCAGCACCCTCGGCGGGAGGAATTTTGATGAGCAGTTCTTC | CASTLGGRNFDEQFF
TRBJ1-5 | . | TRBV27 | . | TGTGCCAGCCCGACCCGGGCTTCGGATCAGCCCCAGCATTTT | CASPTRASDQPQHF
TRBJ2-7 | few | TRBV18 | TRBD2 | TGTGCCAGCTCAACTAGCGGGAGCTCCTACGAGCAGTACTTC | CASSTSGSSYEQYF
TRBJ2-2 | . | TRBV29-1 | TRBD2 | TGCAGCGTCCGGACTAGCGGGGATACCGGGGAGCTGTTTTTT | CSVRTSGDTGELFF
TRBJ2-5 | few | TRBV29-1 | . | TGCAGCGTTGAGCTAGCTTCCAGAGGGACCCAGTACTTC | CSVELASRGTQYF
TRBJ2-5 | few | TRBV5-1 | . | TGCGCCAGCAGCTTGGGCCCAGGGATCCAAGAGACCCAGTACTTC | CASSLGPGIQETQYF
TRBJ1-2 | . | TRBV30 | TRBD1 | TGTGCCTGGTCTGGGACAGCCCTTTTCTATGGCTACACCTTC | CAWSGTALFYGYTF
TRBJ2-7 | . | TRBV30 | . | TGTGCCTGGAGTACGGATTCCTACGAGCAGTACTTC | CAWSTDSYEQYF
TRBJ2-5 | . | TRBV7-9 | TRBD2 | TGTGCCAGCAGCGGGGGACTAGCGGGAGTTTATCTAGAGACCCAGTACTTC | CASSGGLAGVYLETQYF
TRBJ1-3 | many | TRBV15 | . | TGTGCCACCAGCCGGACTTCGGGAAACACCATATATTTT | CATSRTSGNTIYF
TRBJ2-5 | . | TRBV10-1 | TRBD1 | TGCGCCAGCAGCCACAGGGGAAGCGAGACCCAGTACTTC | CASSHRGSETQYF
TRBJ1-4 | . | TRBV29-1 | . | TGCAGCGCTGGAGGAGGGGACAATGAAAAACTGTTTTTT | CSAGGGDNEKLFF
TRBJ1-1 | . | TRBV2 | TRBD1 | TGTGCCAGCCTACAGACAGGGACTGAAGCTTTCTTT | CASLQTGTEAFF